The clone carrying this TCR beta chain was seen a handful of times. Its antigen is as yet unknown. Looked up from germline, CDR1 is MNHEY and CDR2 is SVGEGT. The CDR3 consists of 16 residues. Trimming took 2 bases from V and 4 from J; bases not matched to a gene: 7. Over 18 months of follow-up, stable hyperthyroidism required that no ophthalmopathy appear. RNA served as the template for amplifying TCR beta CDR3 regions. Amplification began with first-round RT-PCR using HTBI primers, then second-round multiplex PCR was performed. TCRdb re-called the multiplex PCR reads with MiXCR, one entry per CDR3 protein. This table holds roughly 610,000 distinct CDR3 sequences, 20% to 25% found once. The data are from a study of Graves' ophthalmopathy and Graves' hyperthyroidism. Regarding the study as a whole: In blood, most expanded thyroid clonotypes above 0.001 frequency were also detected.

The source of this sequence is a young woman with stable Graves' hyperthyroidism. Some clones in this sample may be carry-over from other donors' samples. Sample: peripheral blood. The chain carries TRBV6-2 or TRBV6-3 and TRBJ2-7, with 11 nucleotides matching TRBD2. The CDR3 here is CASSYGPSGRRYEQYF. The CDR3 coding sequence is TGTGCCAGCAGTTACGGCCCTAGCGGGAGGAGGTACGAGCAGTACTTC.